This record concerns one T cell receptor beta chain sequence. TCRdb re-analysed the RT-PCR reads in MiXCR, keeping a single row per CDR3 protein. The table lists around 150,000 distinct CDR3 sequences, roughly 30% of them singletons, with approximately 3% in the top ten. The entry originates in a study of patients and donors after allogeneic stem cell transplantation. The CDR3 is made up of 12 amino acids. Trimming pared 6 bases from V and 5 bases from J, leaving 13 bases between. Germline assignment: CDR1 DFQATT and CDR2 SNEGSKA (reference sequence). Sequenced: blood, either unsorted or a sorted T cell fraction (not recorded which). This chain joins TRBV20-1 and TRBJ2-5; D gene ambiguous. The clonotype was recovered from a human donor who was either an allogeneic HSCT recipient or a stem cell or donor lymphocyte infusion donor (not recorded which). It is not recorded whose cells these are; they may come from a transplant donor. The chain's CDR3 is CSARYGIETQYF. DNA of the CDR3: TGCAGTGCCAGATATGGGATTGAGACCCAGTACTTC.